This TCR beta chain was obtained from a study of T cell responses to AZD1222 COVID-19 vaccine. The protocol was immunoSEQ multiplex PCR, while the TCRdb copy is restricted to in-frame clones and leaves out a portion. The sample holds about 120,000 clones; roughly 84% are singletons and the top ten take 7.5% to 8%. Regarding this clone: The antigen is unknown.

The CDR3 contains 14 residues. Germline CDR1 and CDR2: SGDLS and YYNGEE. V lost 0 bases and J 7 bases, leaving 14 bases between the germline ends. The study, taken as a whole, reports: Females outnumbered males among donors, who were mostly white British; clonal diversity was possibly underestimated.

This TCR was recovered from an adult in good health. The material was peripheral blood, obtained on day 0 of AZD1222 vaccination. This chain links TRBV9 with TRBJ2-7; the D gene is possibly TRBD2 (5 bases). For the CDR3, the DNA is TGTGCCAGCAGCGTAGATTGGCTCACGGGGGAGCAGTACTTC. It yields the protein CASSVDWLTGEQYF.